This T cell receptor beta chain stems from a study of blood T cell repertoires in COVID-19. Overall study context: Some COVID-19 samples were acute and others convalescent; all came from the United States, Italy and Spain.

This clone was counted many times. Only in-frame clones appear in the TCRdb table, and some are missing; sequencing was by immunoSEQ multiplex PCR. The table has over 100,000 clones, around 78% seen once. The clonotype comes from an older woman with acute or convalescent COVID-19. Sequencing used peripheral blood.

The CDR3 here is CASSGAGGYSNQPQHF. The DNA for the CDR3 is TGTGCCAGCAGTGGGGCAGGGGGCTATAGCAATCAGCCCCAGCATTTT. The chain uses TRBV6-1 and TRBJ1-5, with 8 positions matching TRBD1. CDR3 length equals 16 residues. The germline CDR1 and CDR2 sequences are MNHNS and SASEGT. V lost 4 bases, J lost 0 bases, and 5 bases stayed unmatched.